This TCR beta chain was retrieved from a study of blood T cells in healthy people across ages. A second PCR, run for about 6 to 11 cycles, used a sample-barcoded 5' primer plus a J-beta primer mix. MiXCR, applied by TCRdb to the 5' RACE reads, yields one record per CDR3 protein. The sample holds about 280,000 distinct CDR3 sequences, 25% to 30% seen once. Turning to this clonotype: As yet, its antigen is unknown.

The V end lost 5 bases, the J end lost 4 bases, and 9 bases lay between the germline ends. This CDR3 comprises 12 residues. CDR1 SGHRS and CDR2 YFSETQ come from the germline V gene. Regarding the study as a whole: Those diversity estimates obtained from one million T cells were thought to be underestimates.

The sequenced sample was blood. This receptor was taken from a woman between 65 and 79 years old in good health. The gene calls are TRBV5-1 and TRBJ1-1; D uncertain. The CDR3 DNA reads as TGCGCCAGCAGTAAGGGTGGCACTGAAGCTTTCTTT. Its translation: CASSKGGTEAFF.